Presented here are 10 T cell receptor beta chains from one specimen sequenced in a study of identical twins. TCRdb fed the 5' RACE reads into MiXCR, producing one record per CDR3 protein. There are 510,000 or so distinct CDR3 sequences in the sample; roughly 15% occur only once, and roughly 0.4% lies in the top ten. A further study also used this sample, focusing on yellow fever vaccine responses in identical twins.

Source material: CD4+ T cells sorted from blood. The receptors come from a woman under 30 in good health.

The chain carries TRBV9 and TRBJ1-1; possible D gene TRBD1, 6 bases. Germline V gives CDR1 SGDLS, CDR2 YYNGEE. V lost 3 bases and J lost 0, with 15 bases in between. CDR3 size: 16 residues. The CDR3 nucleotides read TGTGCCAGCAGCGAAGGGACGGGGGGCCTGAACACTGAAGCTTTCTTT. Its translation: CASSEGTGGLNTEAFF.

This clonotype came up a few times. The V and J genes are TRBV12-3 or TRBV12-4 and TRBJ1-2; TRBD1 matches 9 bases. This CDR3 contains 14 residues. The V segment lost 7 bases and the J segment 4 bases; nucleotides outside the gene matches: 7. The CDR3 reads CASNDPGQGYGYTF. DNA for the CDR3: TGTGCCAGCAACGACCCGGGACAGGGCTATGGCTACACCTTC.

This clonotype has only a few counts. The rearrangement links TRBV20-1 to TRBJ1-2, with D perhaps TRBD1 (5 bases). Germline CDR1 and CDR2: DFQATT and SNEGSKA (reference sequence). Trimming took 0 bases from V and 3 from J, leaving 11 bases between them. The CDR3 runs 14 residues. CDR3 nucleotides: TGCAGTGCTAGAGATCCGTCGGGGGACTATGGCTACACCTTC. Translation: CSARDPSGDYGYTF.

The V call is TRBV20-1, the J call TRBJ2-2, with TRBD1 matching 8 bases. The V gene end was trimmed by 2 bases and the J gene end by 0 bases; junction bases not matched to a gene: 11. This CDR3 is 18 amino acids long. Germline V lookup: CDR1 DFQATT, CDR2 SNEGSKA (reference sequence). This chain's CDR3 is CSARRDRTDLANTGELFF. The CDR3 coding sequence is TGCAGTGCTAGAAGGGACAGGACTGACCTCGCGAACACCGGGGAGCTGTTTTTT.

The rearrangement uses TRBV4-1 and TRBJ2-7; TRBD2 aligns across 8 bases. The junction had 14 bases not matched to a gene; V was cut back by 3 bases and J by 7 bases. The V gene's germline CDR1 is MGHRA and CDR2 YSYEKL. The CDR3 is 16 residues long. CDR3 sequence reads: CASSQGRAAGVVEQYF. The CDR3 DNA is TGCGCCAGCAGCCAGGGAAGGGCAGCGGGGGTTGTTGAGCAGTACTTC.

This clonotype was picked up a small number of times. The CDR3 reads CASSDPRDRGNTIYF. CDR3 in DNA: TGCGCCAGCAGCGACCCTCGGGACCGCGGAAACACCATATATTTT. This chain uses TRBV5-1 with TRBJ1-3; a possible D gene is TRBD1 (5 bases). This CDR3 region has 15 residues. Germline V lookup: CDR1 SGHRS, CDR2 YFSETQ. Trimming cost V 4 bases and J 4 bases, with 15 bases left between them. Full variable domain (missing parts from reference TRBV5-1 and TRBJ1-3): KAGVTQTPRYLIKTRGQQVTLSCSPISGHRSVSWYQQTPGQGLQFLFEYFSETQRNKGNFPGRFSGRQFSNSRSEMNVSTLELGDSALYLCASSDPRDRGNTIYFGEGSWLTVV.

This clonotype was found many times. V gene TRBV12-3 or TRBV12-4 combines with J gene TRBJ1-4; 10 bases match TRBD1. The CDR3 consists of 14 residues. After removal of 8 bases from V and 7 bases from J, the junction contained 7 bases not matched to a gene. The CDR3 reads CASSPGQGFEKLFF. CDR3 bases: TGTGCCAGCTCCCCGGGACAGGGGTTTGAAAAACTGTTTTTT.

This rearrangement joins TRBV28 to TRBJ2-2; D call uncertain. This CDR3 comprises 15 residues. The V gene lost 8 bases and the J gene lost 0 bases, with 13 bases spanning the gap. Germline V lookup: CDR1 MDHEN, CDR2 SYDVKM. The CDR3 here is CASRLENANTGELFF. The CDR3 DNA reads as TGTGCCAGCCGCCTAGAGAACGCGAACACCGGGGAGCTGTTTTTT.

This chain joins TRBV9 and TRBJ2-1; 8 bases match TRBD2. CDR3 size: 18 residues. V trimming: 0 bases; J trimming: 8 bases; junction bases outside the gene matches: 16. Per germline, CDR1 SGDLS and CDR2 YYNGEE. The CDR3 here is CASSVAPPPKRGNDEQFF. The CDR3 region has the DNA TGTGCCAGCAGCGTAGCCCCCCCTCCGAAGCGGGGGAATGATGAGCAGTTCTTC.

This clonotype was recorded a few times. The chain couples TRBV9 to TRBJ2-3; no definite D call. From germline, CDR1 is SGDLS and CDR2 YYNGEE. With 2 bases removed from V and 0 bases from J, the gap between germline ends came to 10 bases. This CDR3 is built from 15 residues. CDR3 sequence (DNA): TGTGCCAGCAGCGTTGGACCGAAAAGCACAGATACGCAGTATTTT. This codes for CASSVGPKSTDTQYF.